This is a list of T cell receptor beta chains from one sample in a study of lymphopenia after photon versus proton radiotherapy. Only in-frame clones appear in the TCRdb table, and some are missing; sequencing was by immunoSEQ multiplex PCR. In the table there are about 18,000 clones, 92% of which are singletons. This specimen was peripheral blood, taken from a patient treated with photon-based radiotherapy. The source of these receptors is a woman in her 40s with cholangiocarcinoma. Each CDR3 is given with its conserved first and last residue. Fields, in order: J gene, D gene, V gene, clone size, CDR3 length, CDR3 DNA, CDR3 protein. The D gene is left open where the match is weak. Not every row has a clone size; where given, it reads once, few, many or a size class.

TRBJ2-1 NA TRBV2 NA 15 TGTGCCAGCAGTGAACACCGTCTGAGGGTCCCCGAGCAGTTCTTC CASSEHRLRVPEQFF
TRBJ1-1 TRBD1 TRBV5-1 once 18 TGCGCCAGCAGCTTAGGCCCCATGGGACAGGGGATGAACACTGAAGCTTTCTTT CASSLGPMGQGMNTEAFF
TRBJ2-1 TRBD1 TRBV7-8 NA 16 TGTGCCAGCAGCTTAGCCGGGACAGCAACCTACAATGAGCAGTTCTTC CASSLAGTATYNEQFF
TRBJ1-1 NA TRBV19 once 12 TGTGCCAGTACTGGGGGGCGGACTGAAGCTTTCTTT CASTGGRTEAFF
TRBJ1-1 NA TRBV7-3 NA 13 TGTGCCAGCAGCTCTGCAGGCCTTGGGGAAGCTTTCTTT CASSSAGLGEAFF
TRBJ2-2 NA TRBV4-1 NA 14 TGCGCCAGCAGCCATGCCAGAACCACCGGGGAGCTGTTTTTT CASSHARTTGELFF
TRBJ1-2 NA TRBV4-1 NA 18 TGCGCCAGCAGCCAAGATGGTGGGGAGGTCTCAGCTAACTATGGCTACACCTTC CASSQDGGEVSANYGYTF
TRBJ1-3 NA TRBV19 NA 15 TGTGCCAGTAGTATCTCATCCAGGGCTGGAAACACCATATATTTT CASSISSRAGNTIYF
TRBJ2-1 TRBD2 TRBV5-1 NA 17 TGCGCCAGCAGCTTGGGTAGTAGCGGGATAGGGCGCAATGAGCAGTTCTTC CASSLGSSGIGRNEQFF
TRBJ1-5 TRBD1 TRBV2 NA 14 TGTGCCAGCACCTCCCAGGGGGCGGATCAGCCCCAGCATTTT CASTSQGADQPQHF
TRBJ1-5 NA TRBV28 NA 19 TGTGCCAGCAGTCCTATTCCCCTTAAAGAACAGGGCGGCAATCAGCCCCAGCATTTT CASSPIPLKEQGGNQPQHF
TRBJ2-3 NA TRBV5-4 NA 16 TGTGCCAGCAGCAACTGGGCGGAGGGTCGCACAGATACGCAGTATTTT CASSNWAEGRTDTQYF
TRBJ1-6 TRBD1 TRBV6-6 NA 14 TGTGCCAGCAGCTCGACAGGGAAAAATTCACCCCTCCACTTT CASSSTGKNSPLHF
TRBJ2-7 TRBD1 TRBV27 NA 13 TGTGCCAGCAGCCGGGACAGCACCTACGAGCAGTACTTC CASSRDSTYEQYF
TRBJ1-1 NA TRBV19 NA 11 TGTGCCTCCTCTCGGGGGACTGAAGCTTTCTTT CASSRGTEAFF
TRBJ2-7 TRBD2 TRBV10-3 NA 17 TGTGCCATCAGTGAGTCGATTAGTCTAGCGGGGGCCTACGAGCAGTACTTC CAISESISLAGAYEQYF
TRBJ2-7 NA TRBV20-1 NA 11 TGCAGTGCTAGACTATTGGGCGAGCAGTACTTC CSARLLGEQYF
TRBJ1-1 NA TRBV5-5 NA 17 TGTGCCAGCAGCTTGGAACCCAACAGGGAATGGGACACTGAAGCTTTCTTT CASSLEPNREWDTEAFF
TRBJ1-6 NA TRBV5-8 NA 17 TGTGCCAGCAGCTTTCAACGGGTTATCCAACGGAGTTCACCCCTCCACTTT CASSFQRVIQRSSPLHF
TRBJ1-2 TRBD1 TRBV7-2 once 15 TGTGCCAGCAGCTTATCGGGTACAGGGGGCGTTGGCTACACCTTC CASSLSGTGGVGYTF
TRBJ2-5 NA TRBV11-2 NA 16 TGTGCCAGCAGCCAACGACTAGGGAGCGAATGGGAGACCCAGTACTTC CASSQRLGSEWETQYF
TRBJ1-1 NA TRBV7-9 NA 15 TGTGCCAGCAGCCCCCGGGATCTCTCTAACACTGAAGCTTTCTTT CASSPRDLSNTEAFF
TRBJ1-1 NA TRBV30 NA 12 TGTGCCTATGACGGGAAGAACACTGAAGCTTTCTTT CAYDGKNTEAFF
TRBJ1-6 NA TRBV30 NA 17 TGTGCCTGGAGTGTATTGGAGTCTATCTCCTATAATTCACCCCTCCACTTT CAWSVLESISYNSPLHF
TRBJ2-5 NA TRBV5-5 NA 14 TGTGCCAGCAGCTTGGCCCAGGGGAGAGAGACCCAGTACTTC CASSLAQGRETQYF
TRBJ1-3 NA TRBV14 NA 14 TGTGCCAGCAGCCAAGGGGAAGGGATTGGCACCATATATTTT CASSQGEGIGTIYF
TRBJ2-1 TRBD2 TRBV9 NA 18 TGTGCCAGCAGCGGAGAGAATATAGCGGGAGGTTACCACAATGAGCAGTTCTTC CASSGENIAGGYHNEQFF
TRBJ2-1 NA TRBV9 NA 17 TGTGCCAGCAGCGTAGGTGGTTCGCGAGACGGACACAATGAGCAGTTCTTC CASSVGGSRDGHNEQFF
TRBJ2-7 TRBD1 TRBV30 NA 12 TGTGCCTGGGGATTGGACAGGGACGAGCAGTACTTC CAWGLDRDEQYF
TRBJ1-6 NA TRBV6-5 NA 14 TGTGCCAGCGGAGGGCCCGACTATAATTCACCCCTCCACTTT CASGGPDYNSPLHF
TRBJ1-3 NA TRBV13 NA 15 TGTGCCAGCAGCGCTGTGACGGTCTCTGGAAACACCATATATTTT CASSAVTVSGNTIYF
TRBJ2-7 NA TRBV11-2 NA 13 TGTGCCAGCGGCCATAGCGGTCTCTACGAGCAGTACTTC CASGHSGLYEQYF
TRBJ2-5 NA TRBV6-1 once 14 TGTGCCAGCAGTGGAGGGGCGGCACGGGAGACCCAGTACTTC CASSGGAARETQYF
TRBJ1-3 NA TRBV18 NA 13 TGTGCCACCGCCTCGGGTCAGACAAACACCATATATTTT CATASGQTNTIYF
TRBJ2-2 TRBD1 TRBV7-3 NA 16 TGTGCCAGCAGCTTAAAGAGGACAGGGGGCACCGGGGAGCTGTTTTTT CASSLKRTGGTGELFF
TRBJ2-7 NA TRBV7-6 NA 14 TGTGCCAGCAGCTCCTCGGGTGGCAGATACGAGCAGTACTTC CASSSSGGRYEQYF
TRBJ2-7 NA TRBV6-1 NA 17 TGTGCCAGCAGTGAAGACCCCCTAGTCCGACACCAATACGAGCAGTACTTC CASSEDPLVRHQYEQYF
TRBJ1-5 TRBD1 TRBV19 NA 17 TGTGCCAGTATGTCGGACAGGGTGGAACATAGCAATCAGCCCCAGCATTTT CASMSDRVEHSNQPQHF
TRBJ2-5 TRBD2 TRBV27 NA 14 TGTGCCAGCAGTCCGGGACTAGCGGGCGAGACCCAGTACTTC CASSPGLAGETQYF
TRBJ1-1 TRBD1 TRBV5-4 once 17 TGTGCCAGCAGCTTGATGGGACAGGGGGCAATTAACACTGAAGCTTTCTTT CASSLMGQGAINTEAFF
TRBJ2-3 NA TRBV5-1 NA 16 TGCGCCAGCAGCTACCTACGGGGGGCTAGCACAGATACGCAGTATTTT CASSYLRGASTDTQYF
TRBJ2-7 NA TRBV29-1 NA 11 TGCAGCGTTTTAGATGTCTACGAGCAGTACTTC CSVLDVYEQYF
TRBJ2-7 NA TRBV5-4 NA 12 TGTGCCAGCAGCGCCCCCCTCGGGGAGCAGTACTTC CASSAPLGEQYF
TRBJ2-7 NA TRBV7-2 few 14 TGTGCCAGCAGTCGAACGGGACCATCCTACGAGCAGTACTTC CASSRTGPSYEQYF
TRBJ2-1 NA TRBV11-2 NA 15 TGTGCCAGCAGCTTAGGGCAGGGAGGGGGCTATGAGCAGTTCTTC CASSLGQGGGYEQFF
TRBJ2-1 NA TRBV30 NA 14 TGTGCCTGGAGTGTACTAGGGAGGTACAATGAGCAGTTCTTC CAWSVLGRYNEQFF
TRBJ2-7 NA TRBV19 NA 14 TGTGCCAGTAGTCAGAACCTTCCGCCCTACGAGCAGTACTTC CASSQNLPPYEQYF
TRBJ2-7 TRBD1 TRBV19 once 14 TGTGCCAGTAGTCCTGGGACAGGGGCTTCCGCGCAGTACTTC CASSPGTGASAQYF
TRBJ2-7 TRBD1 TRBV7-9 NA 14 TGTGCCAGCAGCTCAGACAGGGGACCCTACGAGCAGTACTTC CASSSDRGPYEQYF
TRBJ2-1 NA TRBV20-1 NA 10 TGCAGTGCTAGTTCTCCTAAGCAGTTCTTC CSASSPKQFF
TRBJ2-1 NA TRBV6-1 NA 13 TGTGCCAGCAGGCCCCGCGTCTTCCATGAGCAGTTCTTC CASRPRVFHEQFF